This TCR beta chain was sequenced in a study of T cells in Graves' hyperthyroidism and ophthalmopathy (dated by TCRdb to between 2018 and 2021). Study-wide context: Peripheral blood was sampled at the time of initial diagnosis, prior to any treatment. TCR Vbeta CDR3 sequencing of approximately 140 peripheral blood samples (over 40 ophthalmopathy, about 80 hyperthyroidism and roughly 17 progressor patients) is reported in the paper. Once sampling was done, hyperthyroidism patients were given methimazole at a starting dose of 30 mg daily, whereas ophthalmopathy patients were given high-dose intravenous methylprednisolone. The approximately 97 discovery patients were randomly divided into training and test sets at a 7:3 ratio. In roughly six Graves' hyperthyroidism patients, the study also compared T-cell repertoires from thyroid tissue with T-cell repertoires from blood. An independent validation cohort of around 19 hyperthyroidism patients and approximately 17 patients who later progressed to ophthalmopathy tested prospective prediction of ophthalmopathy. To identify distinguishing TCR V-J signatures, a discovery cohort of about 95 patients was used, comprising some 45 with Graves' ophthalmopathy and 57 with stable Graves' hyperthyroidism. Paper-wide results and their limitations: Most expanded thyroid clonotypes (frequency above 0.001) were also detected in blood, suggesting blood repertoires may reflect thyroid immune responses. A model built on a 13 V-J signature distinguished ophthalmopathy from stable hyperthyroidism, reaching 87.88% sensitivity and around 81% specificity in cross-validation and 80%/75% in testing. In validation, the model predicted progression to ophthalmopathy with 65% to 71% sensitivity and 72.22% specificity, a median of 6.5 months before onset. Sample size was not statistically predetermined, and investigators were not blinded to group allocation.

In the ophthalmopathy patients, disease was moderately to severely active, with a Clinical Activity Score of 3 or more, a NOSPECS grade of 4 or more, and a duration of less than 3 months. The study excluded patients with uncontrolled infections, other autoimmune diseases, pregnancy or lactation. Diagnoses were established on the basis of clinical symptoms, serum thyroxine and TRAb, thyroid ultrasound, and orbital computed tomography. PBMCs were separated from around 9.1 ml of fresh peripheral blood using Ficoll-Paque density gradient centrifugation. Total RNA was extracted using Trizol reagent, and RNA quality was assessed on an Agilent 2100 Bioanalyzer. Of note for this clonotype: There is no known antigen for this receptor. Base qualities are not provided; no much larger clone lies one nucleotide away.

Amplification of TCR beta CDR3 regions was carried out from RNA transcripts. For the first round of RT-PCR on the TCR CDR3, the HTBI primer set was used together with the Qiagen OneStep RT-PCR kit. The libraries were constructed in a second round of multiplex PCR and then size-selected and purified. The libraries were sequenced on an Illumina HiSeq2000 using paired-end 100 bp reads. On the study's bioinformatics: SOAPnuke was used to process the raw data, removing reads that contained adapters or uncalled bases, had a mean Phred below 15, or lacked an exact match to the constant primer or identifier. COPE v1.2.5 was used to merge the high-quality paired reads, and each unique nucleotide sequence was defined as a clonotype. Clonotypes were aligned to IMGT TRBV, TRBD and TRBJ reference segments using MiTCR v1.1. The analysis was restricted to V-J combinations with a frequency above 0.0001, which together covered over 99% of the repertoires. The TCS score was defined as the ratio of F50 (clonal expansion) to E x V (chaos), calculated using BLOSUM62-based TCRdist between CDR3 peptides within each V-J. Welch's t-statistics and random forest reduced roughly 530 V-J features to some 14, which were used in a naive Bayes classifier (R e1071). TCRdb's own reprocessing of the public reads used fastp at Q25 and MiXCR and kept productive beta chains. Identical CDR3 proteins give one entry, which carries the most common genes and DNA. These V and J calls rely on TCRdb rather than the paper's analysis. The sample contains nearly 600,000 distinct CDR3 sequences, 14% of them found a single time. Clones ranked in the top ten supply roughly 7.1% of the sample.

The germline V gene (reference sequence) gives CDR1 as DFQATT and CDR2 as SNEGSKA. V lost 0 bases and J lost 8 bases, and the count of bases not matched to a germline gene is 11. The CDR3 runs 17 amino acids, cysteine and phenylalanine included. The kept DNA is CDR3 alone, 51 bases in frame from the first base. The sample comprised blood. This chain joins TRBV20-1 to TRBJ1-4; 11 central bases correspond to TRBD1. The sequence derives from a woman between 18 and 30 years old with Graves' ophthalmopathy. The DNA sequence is TGCAGTGCTAGAGATAGGTGGGAGGGGACAGGGGGAGAAAAACTGTTTTTT. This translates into CSARDRWEGTGGEKLFF.